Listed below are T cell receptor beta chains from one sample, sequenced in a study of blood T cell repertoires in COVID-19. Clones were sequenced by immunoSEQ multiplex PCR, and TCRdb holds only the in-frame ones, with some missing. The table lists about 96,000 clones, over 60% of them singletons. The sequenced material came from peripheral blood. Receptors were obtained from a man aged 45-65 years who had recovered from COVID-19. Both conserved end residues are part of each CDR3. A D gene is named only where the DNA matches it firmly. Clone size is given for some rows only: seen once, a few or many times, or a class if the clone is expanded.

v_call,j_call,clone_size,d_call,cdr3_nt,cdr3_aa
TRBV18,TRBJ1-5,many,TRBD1,TGTGCCAGCTCACCCGACAGGGGCGGCAATCAGCCCCAGCATTTT,CASSPDRGGNQPQHF
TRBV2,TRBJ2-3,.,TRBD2,TGTGCCAGCAGGCTAGCGGGAGGGAGCACAGATACGCAGTATTTT,CASRLAGGSTDTQYF
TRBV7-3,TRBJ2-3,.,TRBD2,TGTGCCAGCAGCTTAGGAGGACTAGCGGGGGTAGATACGCAGTATTTT,CASSLGGLAGVDTQYF
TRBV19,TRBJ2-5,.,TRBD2,TGTGCCAGTAGTATAGGCGGGGGGGCTGTAGGGACCCAGTACTTC,CASSIGGGAVGTQYF
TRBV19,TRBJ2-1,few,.,TGTGCCAGTAAGCCCATACGCGGCGAGCAGTTCTTC,CASKPIRGEQFF
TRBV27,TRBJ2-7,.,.,TGTGCCAGCAGTTTCGGAGGCTCCTACGAGCAGTACTTC,CASSFGGSYEQYF
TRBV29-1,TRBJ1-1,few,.,TGCAGCGTCTCGGGACACCTGAACACTGAAGCTTTCTTT,CSVSGHLNTEAFF
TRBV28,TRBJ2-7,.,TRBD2,TGTGCCAGCAGCTCTAGCGGAACCTACGAGCAGTACTTC,CASSSSGTYEQYF
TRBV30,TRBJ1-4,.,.,TGTGCCTGGCTAGGGGCTGCAACTAATGAAAAACTGTTTTTT,CAWLGAATNEKLFF
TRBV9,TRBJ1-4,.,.,TGTGCCAGCAGCCCGCGACAGGCAACTAATGAAAAACTGTTTTTT,CASSPRQATNEKLFF
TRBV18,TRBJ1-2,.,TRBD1,TGTGCCAGCTCACTAGCACGGACAGGGGAAATCTATGGCTACACCTTC,CASSLARTGEIYGYTF
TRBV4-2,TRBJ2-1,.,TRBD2,TGTGCCAGCAGCCAGACCCTAGCGGGGGGGTTCAATGAGCAGTTCTTC,CASSQTLAGGFNEQFF
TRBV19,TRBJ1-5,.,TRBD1,TGTGCCAGTAGTCTGTCATTCGGGACAGGGAGTCGTAGCAATCAGCCCCAGCATTTT,CASSLSFGTGSRSNQPQHF
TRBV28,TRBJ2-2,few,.,TGTGCCAGCAGTTTATGGACAGGGAACACCGGGGAGCTGTTTTTT,CASSLWTGNTGELFF
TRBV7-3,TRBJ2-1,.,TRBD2,TGTGCCAGCAGCTTAGGCGGGGGAAGGCAGAATGAGCAGTTCTTC,CASSLGGGRQNEQFF
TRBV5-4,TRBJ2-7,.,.,TGTGCCAGCAGCTTGGGTGGGCAGTTGAGCAACGAGCAGTACTTC,CASSLGGQLSNEQYF
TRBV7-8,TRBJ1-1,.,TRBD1,TGTGCCAGCAGCAAAGACAGGGGGGAGAACACTGAAGCTTTCTTT,CASSKDRGENTEAFF
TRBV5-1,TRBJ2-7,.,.,TGCGCCAGCAGCTTTGGCAGGGCTCCTTACGAGCAGTACTTC,CASSFGRAPYEQYF
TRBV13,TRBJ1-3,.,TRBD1,TGTGCCAGCAGCAAGGGGGCGAAAACTTGGTCTGGAAACACCATATATTTT,CASSKGAKTWSGNTIYF
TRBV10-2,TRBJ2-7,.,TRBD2,TGCGCCAGCAGTGAGCGGGGGGTTGGGTACGAGCAGTACTTC,CASSERGVGYEQYF
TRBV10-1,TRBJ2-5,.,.,TGCGCCAGCAGTGAGGGGGGGAAGAGTCGGGAGACCCAGTACTTC,CASSEGGKSRETQYF
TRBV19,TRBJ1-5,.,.,TGTGCCAGTAAACCAGGGCATCAGCAGCCCCAGCATTTT,CASKPGHQQPQHF
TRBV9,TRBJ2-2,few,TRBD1,TGTGCCAGCAGCGCCGGGACAGGGGGCTTCACCGGGGAGCTGTTTTTT,CASSAGTGGFTGELFF
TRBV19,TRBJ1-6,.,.,TGTGCCACCTTCCGGGACACCCTGGTATCGGGTAATTCACCCCTCCACTTT,CATFRDTLVSGNSPLHF
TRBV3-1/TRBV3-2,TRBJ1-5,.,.,TGTGCCAGCAGCCAAGGGCCGCAGCCCCAGCATTTT,CASSQGPQPQHF
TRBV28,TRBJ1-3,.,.,TGTGCCAGCAGTTTATTCCCCGGTGGTGGAAACACCATATATTTT,CASSLFPGGGNTIYF
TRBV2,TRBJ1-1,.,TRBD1,TGTGCCCCCTACACAGGGGATGACACTGAAGCTTTCTTT,CAPYTGDDTEAFF
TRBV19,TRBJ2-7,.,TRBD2,TGTGCCAGTAGTCCCTCGGGACTACTCTACGAGCAGTACTTC,CASSPSGLLYEQYF
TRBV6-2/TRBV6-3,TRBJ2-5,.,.,TGTGCCAGCAGTTACTCTACAGGGGGGGGAAAGACCCAGTACTTC,CASSYSTGGGKTQYF
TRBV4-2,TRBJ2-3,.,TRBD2,TGTGCCAGCAGCCAAGGGACTAGCGGATCCACAGATACGCAGTATTTT,CASSQGTSGSTDTQYF
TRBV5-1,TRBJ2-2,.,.,TGCGCCAGCAGCTTGGTGGGCCTTGCTACTGGGGAGCTGTTTTTT,CASSLVGLATGELFF
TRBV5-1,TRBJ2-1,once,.,TGCGCCAGCAGCTTGGGACAGGCGACCTACAATGAGCAGTTCTTC,CASSLGQATYNEQFF
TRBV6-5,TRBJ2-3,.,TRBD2,TGTGCCAGCAAAAGACTAGCGTCTAGCACAGATACGCAGTATTTT,CASKRLASSTDTQYF
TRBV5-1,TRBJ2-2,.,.,TGCGCCAGCAGCTTTATGGCAGGGCGAAACACCGGGGAGCTGTTTTTT,CASSFMAGRNTGELFF
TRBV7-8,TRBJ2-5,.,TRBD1,TGTGCCAGCAGGCGCAACAGGGGGTCGGGGGAGACCCAGTACTTC,CASRRNRGSGETQYF
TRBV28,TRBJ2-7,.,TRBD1,TGTGCCAGCAGTTTATCAACTCGGCCAGGGGGCGGCGTGGGGGAGCAGTACTTC,CASSLSTRPGGGVGEQYF
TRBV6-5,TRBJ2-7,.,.,TGTGCCAGCAGCCCGGTCCGGGGATTCTTGTCCGAGCAGTACTTC,CASSPVRGFLSEQYF